A single sample is the source of the 17 T cell receptor beta chains below, sequenced in a study of cytomegalovirus exposure and HLA in healthy donors. Researchers ran the PCR with 60 Vbeta and 13 Jbeta primers. This table comes from immunoSEQ multiplex PCR, and its TCRdb copy is limited to in-frame clones, with some not included. The sample holds over 100,000 clones, 60% to 85% seen once. Sequencing was done on a sample of PBMCs. The receptor set was obtained from a female donor in good health and CMV-seronegative.

The V and J genes are TRBV6-5 and TRBJ2-7; D is undetermined. The CDR3 is 13 residues long. The V end was cut by 6 bases, the J end by 1 base, with 10 bases between. Germline values: CDR1 MNHEY, CDR2 SVGAGI. Written as DNA, the CDR3 is TGTGCCAGCAGCTCTACCGCATCCTACGAGCAGTACTTC. Amino acid sequence: CASSSTASYEQYF.

Only a few counts were recorded for this clone. The V call is TRBV11-2, the J call TRBJ2-4, with D uncertain. CDR3 length: 15 amino acids. Germline-derived CDR1 and CDR2 are SGHAT and FQNNGV. V dropped 5 bases and J dropped 0 bases, with 11 bases sitting between them. The CDR3, as DNA: TGTGCCAGCAGCCCGATACCGGGAGCCAAAAACATTCAGTACTTC. Its protein product is CASSPIPGAKNIQYF.

The rearrangement joins TRBV13 to TRBJ1-3; TRBD1 matches 8 bases. Germline lookup yields CDR1 PRHDT and CDR2 FYEKMQ (reference sequence). This CDR3 is 15 amino acids long. V lost 4 bases and J lost 4; bases outside the gene matches: 6. CDR3 nucleotide sequence: TGTGCCAGCAGCTCCCGGACAGGGCCCGGAAACACCATATATTTT. Translated: CASSSRTGPGNTIYF.

This clone was detected only a few times. CDR3 nucleotide sequence: TGTGCCAGCAGCCCGCGCCAGGGGGCCACCTACGAGCAGTACTTC. Translating it yields CASSPRQGATYEQYF. This chain joins TRBV14 and TRBJ2-7, with 8 bases fitting TRBD1. J lost 2 bases, V lost 4 bases, and 7 bases had no gene match. The CDR3 covers 15 residues. Germline-derived CDR1 and CDR2 are SGHDN and FVKESK.

The CDR3 is CASIVDRGKSYEQYF. CDR3 sequence (DNA): TGTGCCAGCATCGTGGACAGGGGGAAGTCCTACGAGCAGTACTTC. The rearrangement uses TRBV2 and TRBJ2-7; 10 positions match TRBD1. The CDR3 runs 15 residues. J was trimmed by 1 base and V by 7 bases; bases with no gene match: 7. Germline lookup yields CDR1 SNHLY and CDR2 FYNNEI.

The chain joins TRBV19 to TRBJ2-7; possible D gene TRBD2, 5 bases. This CDR3 is built from 12 residues. V lost 7 bases and J 7 bases, leaving 14 bases between the germline ends. Germline lookup yields CDR1 LNHDA and CDR2 SQIVND (reference sequence). Here the CDR3 reads CASTLREDEQYF. CDR3 DNA sequence: TGTGCCAGTACCCTCCGGGAAGATGAGCAGTACTTC.

The rearrangement uses TRBV7-9 and TRBJ1-6, with TRBD1 matching 7 bases. Germline trimming cut 5 bases from V and 0 bases from J; bases unmatched to any gene: 4. CDR3 length: 16 residues. From germline, CDR1 is SEHNR and CDR2 FQNEAQ (reference sequence). The CDR3 nucleotides are TGTGCCAGCAGCCCGGACAGGAGCTCCTATAATTCACCCCTCCACTTT. It specifies CASSPDRSSYNSPLHF.

The chain links TRBV5-4 to TRBJ1-6, with 9 bases fitting TRBD1. Per germline, CDR1 SGHNT and CDR2 YYREEE (reference sequence). The CDR3 has 15 amino acids. Germline trimming cut 1 base from V and 9 bases from J; bases unmatched to any gene: 5. DNA for the CDR3: TGTGCCAGCAGCTTGAAGGGACAGGGAGGTTCACCCCTCCACTTT. Its translation is CASSLKGQGGSPLHF.

J is TRBJ1-3 and V is TRBV5-6; D gene uncertain. Germline V gene data show CDR1 as SGHDT and CDR2 as YYEEEE. Trimming removed 1 base from V and 2 bases from J, with 16 bases in between. The CDR3 is 17 amino acids. The CDR3 bases are TGTGCCAGCAGCTTGAACCCTACTGGAGGAACTGGAAACACCATATATTTT. Its translation: CASSLNPTGGTGNTIYF.

This clone was counted once. The genes are TRBV9 and TRBJ2-1, with 7 bases that match TRBD2. Unmatched junction bases numbered 14, after V lost 4 bases and J lost 7 bases. The CDR3 spans 16 residues. Germline CDR1 and CDR2: SGDLS and YYNGEE. CDR3 protein: CASSPSGEGTLNEQFF. In DNA form, the CDR3 reads TGTGCCAGCAGCCCAAGCGGGGAAGGTACGTTGAATGAGCAGTTCTTC. Variable domain in full (rest from reference TRBV9 and TRBJ2-1): DSGVTQTPKHLITATGQRVTLRCSPRSGDLSVYWYQQSLDQGLQFLIQYYNGEERAKGNILERFSAQQFPDLHSELNLSSLELGDSALYFCASSPSGEGTLNEQFFGPGTRLTVL.

Here the CDR3 DNA reads TGTGCCAGCAGTGAAGCGCCCCCTAGCGGGGGATACTCCTACGAGCAGTACTTC. Translation gives CASSEAPPSGGYSYEQYF. The V gene is TRBV2, the J gene TRBJ2-7, with TRBD2 matching 10 bases. J gave up 0 bases and V 0 bases, and 8 bases lay outside the gene matches. In germline, CDR1 is SNHLY, CDR2 FYNNEI. CDR3 length: 18 residues.

This sequence joins TRBV6-5 and TRBJ2-5; TRBD1 might be the D (7 bases). The CDR3 contains 15 residues. The V end was cut by 2 bases, the J end by 5 bases, with 15 bases between. Germline loops: CDR1 MNHEY, CDR2 SVGAGI. CDR3 nucleotides: TGTGCCAGCAGTTACAGGGGGCGCGGGATGGAGACCCAGTACTTC. Amino acid sequence: CASSYRGRGMETQYF.

The chain uses TRBV5-1 and TRBJ2-1, with 11 bases that match TRBD2. V gave up 4 bases and J gave up 4 bases; unmatched junction bases: 7. The CDR3 totals 16 residues. Germline V gene lookup returns CDR1 SGHRS and CDR2 YFSETQ. CDR3 bases: TGCGCCAGCAGCGGGATAGCGGGGGGGCGTTACAATGAGCAGTTCTTC. It encodes CASSGIAGGRYNEQFF.

This clone was counted only a few times. The chain has TRBV10-2 and TRBJ1-3; a weak D match, TRBD1 (6 bases). The CDR3 is made up of 15 amino acids. The germline V and J ends were trimmed by 0 bases and 0 bases, with 6 bases remaining between them. Per germline, CDR1 WSHSY and CDR2 SAAADI. The CDR3 loop reads CASSESTGSGNTIYF. DNA for the CDR3: TGCGCCAGCAGTGAGTCGACAGGCTCTGGAAACACCATATATTTT.

Only one count was recorded for this clone. The rearrangement links TRBV5-1 to TRBJ2-5, with D possibly being TRBD2 (5 bases). TRBJ2-7 explains the end of the DNA better; the J call may be wrong. This CDR3 is 18 amino acids long. Germline assignment: CDR1 SGHRS and CDR2 YFSETQ. The CDR3 region is CASSPTSSVRGRDYEQYF. CDR3 nucleotide sequence: TGCGCCAGCAGCCCGACCTCCTCCGTGAGAGGGAGAGACTACGAGCAGTACTTC.

This clone appeared once. This chain's CDR3 is CAREGTGRGYTF. The CDR3, as DNA: TGTGCCAGGGAAGGGACAGGACGGGGCTACACCTTC. The genes are TRBV2 and TRBJ1-2, with 8 nucleotides matching TRBD1. This CDR3 spans 12 amino acids. Germline V CDR1 and CDR2: SNHLY, FYNNEI. V dropped 9 bases and J dropped 8; count of bases not matched to a gene: 8. The full variable domain, with the rest looked up from reference TRBV2 and TRBJ1-2, is EPEVTQTPSHQVTQMGQEVILRCVPISNHLYFYWYRQILGQKVEFLVSFYNNEISEKSEIFDDQFSVERPDGSNFTLKIRSTKLEDSAMYFCAREGTGRGYTFGSGTRLTVV.

The rearrangement links TRBV5-1 to TRBJ2-1; 10 positions match TRBD2. CDR3 length: 15 residues. Trimming removed 7 bases from V and 7 bases from J; junction bases left unmatched: 11. Germline V gives CDR1 SGHRS, CDR2 YFSETQ. The chain's CDR3 is CASVERGGLANEQFF. The CDR3, as DNA: TGCGCCAGCGTTGAGCGGGGGGGTTTGGCTAATGAGCAGTTCTTC.